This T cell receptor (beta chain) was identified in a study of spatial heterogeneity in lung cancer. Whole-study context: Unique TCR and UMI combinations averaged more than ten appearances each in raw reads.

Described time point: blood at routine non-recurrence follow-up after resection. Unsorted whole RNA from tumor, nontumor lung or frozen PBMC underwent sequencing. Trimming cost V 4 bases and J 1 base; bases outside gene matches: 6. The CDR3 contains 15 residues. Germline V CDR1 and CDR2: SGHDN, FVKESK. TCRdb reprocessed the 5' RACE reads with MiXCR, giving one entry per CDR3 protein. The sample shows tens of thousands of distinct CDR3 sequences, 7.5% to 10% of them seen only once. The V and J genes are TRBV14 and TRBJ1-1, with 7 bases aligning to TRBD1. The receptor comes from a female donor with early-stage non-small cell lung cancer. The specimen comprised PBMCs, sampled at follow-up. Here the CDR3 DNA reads TGTGCCAGCAGCCCGGCGGACAGGCCGAACACTGAAGCTTTCTTT. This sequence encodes CASSPADRPNTEAFF.